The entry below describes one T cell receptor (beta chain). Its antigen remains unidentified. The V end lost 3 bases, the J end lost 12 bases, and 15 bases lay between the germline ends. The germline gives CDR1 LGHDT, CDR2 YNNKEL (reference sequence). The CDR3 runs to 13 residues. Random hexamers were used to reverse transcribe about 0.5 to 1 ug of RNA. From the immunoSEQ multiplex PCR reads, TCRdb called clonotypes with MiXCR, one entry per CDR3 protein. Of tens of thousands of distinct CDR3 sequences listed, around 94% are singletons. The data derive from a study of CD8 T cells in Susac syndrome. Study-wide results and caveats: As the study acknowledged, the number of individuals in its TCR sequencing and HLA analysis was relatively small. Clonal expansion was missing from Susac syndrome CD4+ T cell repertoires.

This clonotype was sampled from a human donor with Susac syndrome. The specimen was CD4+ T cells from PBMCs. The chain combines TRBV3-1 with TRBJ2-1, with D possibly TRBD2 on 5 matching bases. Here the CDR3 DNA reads TGTGCCAGCAGCCAGGACTTAACTGGGAGGCAGTTCTTC. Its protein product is CASSQDLTGRQFF.